This T cell receptor (beta chain) derives from a study of prognosis after radiotherapy for stage I lung cancer. As for the study in general: Across the cohort, concurrent therapy accompanying stereotactic body radiotherapy was administered to no patient.

After removal of 7 bases from V and 8 bases from J, the junction contained 2 bases not matched to a gene. The CDR3 is made up of 12 amino acids. Germline V gene data show CDR1 as DFQATT and CDR2 as SNEGSKA (reference sequence). Genomic DNA provided the template from which TCR beta CDR3 was amplified by two-round multiplex PCR. Round one of PCR was performed, and it used primers specific to each TRBV and TRBJ gene. MiXCR, applied by TCRdb to the multiplex PCR reads, yields one record per CDR3 protein. Found here are roughly 13,000 distinct CDR3 sequences, roughly a third of them singletons; the top ten hold 41%. This clonotype has at least ten counts.

This clonotype was obtained from a donor aged 50 or older with non-small cell lung cancer. This chain connects TRBV20-1 to TRBJ1-4; 12 bases are a match to TRBD1. The sequenced sample was PBMCs, obtained before or after stereotactic body radiation therapy (not recorded which). CDR3 protein: CSVGTGGEKLFF. CDR3 coding DNA: TGCAGTGTAGGGACAGGGGGCGAAAAACTGTTTTTT.